The next 32 T cell receptor beta chains were all read from a single sample in a study of T cell clonotyping in hematopoietic cell transplantation. Repertoires were generated with immunoSEQ multiplex PCR, while TCRdb's copy carries only in-frame clones and drops some. Here the sample spans fewer than 9,500 clones, over 85% being singletons. The source material was PBMCs, sampled 100 days after allogeneic stem cell transplant. These receptors all stem from a male patient in his forties or fifties who had an allogeneic stem cell transplant from a related donor, so T cells may come from the graft donor. Some clones in this sample may be carry-over from other donors' samples.

The rearrangement uses TRBV5-4 and TRBJ1-4; D ambiguous. The CDR3 has 14 amino acids. V lost 0 bases, J lost 0 bases, and 3 bases lay in between. Germline CDR1 and CDR2: SGHNT and YYREEE (reference sequence). CDR3 in DNA: TGTGCCAGCAGCTTGGGGGCAACTAATGAAAAACTGTTTTTT. It translates to CASSLGATNEKLFF.

This rearrangement joins TRBV27 to TRBJ2-1; a weak D match, TRBD2 (5 bases). CDR3 size: 11 residues. CDR1 MNHEY and CDR2 SMNVEV come from the germline V gene (reference sequence). In nucleotides, the CDR3 is TGTGCAGTTGCCATACGAGGGGAGCAGTTCTTC. This encodes CAVAIRGEQFF.

This chain links TRBV19 with TRBJ1-2; D uncertain. With 5 bases removed from V and 5 bases from J, the gap between germline ends came to 9 bases. The CDR3 spans 12 residues. Germline values: CDR1 LNHDA, CDR2 SQIVND (reference sequence). The CDR3 loop is CASSADRYGYTF. The CDR3 coding sequence is TGTGCCAGTAGTGCTGATCGATATGGCTACACCTTC.

The chain carries TRBV2 and TRBJ1-2; D is unresolved. V was cut by 5 bases and J by 4 bases, with 11 bases left in between. The V gene's germline CDR1 is SNHLY and CDR2 FYNNEI. This CDR3 region has 13 residues. The CDR3 sequence: CASSLSARYGYTF. The CDR3 DNA sequence: TGTGCCAGCAGTCTCAGTGCCCGCTATGGCTACACCTTC.

CDR3 sequence reads: CASRTSGGSYNEQFF. CDR3 nucleotide sequence: TGTGCCAGTAGGACTAGCGGGGGCTCCTACAATGAGCAGTTCTTC. The chain has TRBV19 and TRBJ2-1; 12 bases fit TRBD2. This CDR3 has 15 amino acids. Germline-derived CDR1 and CDR2 are LNHDA and SQIVND (reference sequence). V trimming: 6 bases; J trimming: 0 bases; junction bases outside the gene matches: 0.

The chain joins TRBV5-5 to TRBJ1-6, with 12 bases lining up with TRBD1. With 0 bases clipped from V and 19 bases from J, the junction kept 11 bases outside the gene matches. The CDR3 totals 15 residues. The germline V gene has CDR1 SGHKS and CDR2 YYEKEE (reference sequence). For the CDR3, the DNA is TGTGCCAGCAGCTTGGGATGGGACAGGGGGCGAGGCGGTCACTTT. It translates to CASSLGWDRGRGGHF.

As DNA, the CDR3 is TGTGCCAGCAGTTCGTCGACAGGGCCTAACACTGAAGCTTTCTTT. Translating gives CASSSSTGPNTEAFF. This chain uses TRBV27 with TRBJ1-1; 7 bases line up with TRBD1. CDR3 length: 15 residues. V lost 4 bases and J lost 2; bases outside the gene matches: 7. Germline lookup yields CDR1 MNHEY and CDR2 SMNVEV (reference sequence).

Here the CDR3 DNA reads TGTGCCAGCAGTTTAGGCACAGATACGCAGTATTTT. Translated, it gives CASSLGTDTQYF. This rearrangement joins TRBV28 to TRBJ2-3; no definite D call. The V end lost 2 bases, the J end lost 1 base, and 1 base lay between the germline ends. Per germline, CDR1 MDHEN and CDR2 SYDVKM. CDR3 length equals 12 residues.

This chain joins TRBV2 and TRBJ2-1; the match to TRBD1 covers 10 bases. Germline trimming cut 10 bases from V and 8 bases from J; bases unmatched to any gene: 8. Germline CDR1 and CDR2: SNHLY and FYNNEI. The CDR3 runs to 13 residues. In DNA form, the CDR3 reads TGTGCCACCAGACAGGGGGCAGGCTATGAGCAGTTCTTC. Translated: CATRQGAGYEQFF.

The chain joins TRBV6-5 to TRBJ2-7, with TRBD2 matching 11 bases. The CDR3 length is 15 residues. The V segment lost 4 bases and the J segment 5 bases; nucleotides outside the gene matches: 7. The V gene's germline CDR1 is MNHEY and CDR2 SVGAGI. CDR3 residues: CASSSGTSGTDEQYF. The CDR3 nucleotides read TGTGCCAGCAGTTCCGGGACTAGCGGTACAGACGAGCAGTACTTC.

The chain carries TRBV28 and TRBJ1-5; perhaps TRBD1 as D (5 bases). Germline V gives CDR1 MDHEN, CDR2 SYDVKM. The CDR3 is 14 amino acids. V lost 2 bases and J lost 2, with 7 bases in between. CDR3 residues: CASSLDRGNQPQHF. The CDR3 nucleotides are TGTGCCAGCAGTTTAGACAGAGGCAATCAGCCCCAGCATTTT.

The rearrangement uses TRBV9 and TRBJ1-1; the D is unclear. The CDR3 contains 13 residues. The germline gives CDR1 SGDLS, CDR2 YYNGEE. V was clipped by 0 bases and J by 1 base, with 4 bases between them. CDR3 in amino acids: CASSVDSNTEAFF. The CDR3 DNA reads as TGTGCCAGCAGCGTAGATTCGAACACTGAAGCTTTCTTT.

This clone was counted once. The rearrangement joins TRBV2 to TRBJ2-6, with 9 bases that match TRBD1. The CDR3 totals 16 residues. J gave up 2 bases and V 4 bases, and 3 bases lay outside the gene matches. Germline CDR1 reads SNHLY; CDR2 reads FYNNEI. The CDR3 spells CASSGDREPGANVLTF. CDR3 coding DNA: TGTGCCAGCAGTGGGGACAGGGAGCCTGGGGCCAACGTCCTGACTTTC.

The chain employs TRBV4-3 and TRBJ2-1; no clear D gene. The CDR3 is made up of 15 amino acids. Between the trimmed V and J ends, which lost 0 bases and 0 bases, there was a span of 6 bases. Germline V gene data show CDR1 as LGHNA and CDR2 as YSLEER. The CDR3 sequence: CASSQDASSYNEQFF. The DNA for the CDR3 is TGCGCCAGCAGCCAAGACGCCAGCTCCTACAATGAGCAGTTCTTC.

V and J are TRBV12-2 and TRBJ2-5. TRBV12-2 is a pseudogene locus. The CDR3 length is 12 residues. The CDR3: CASRFKCETQYF. CDR3 coding DNA: TGTGCAAGTCGCTTTAAGTGTGAGACCCAGTACTTC.

This clone came up once. The chain carries TRBV7-8 and TRBJ1-5; D uncertain. Germline V gene lookup returns CDR1 SGHVS and CDR2 FQNEAQ. Trimming stripped 1 base from V and 0 bases from J, with 13 bases between. The CDR3 is 17 residues long. In DNA form, the CDR3 reads TGTGCCAGCAGCTTAGGTTCTTTACGAAATAGCAATCAGCCCCAGCATTTT. Its protein is CASSLGSLRNSNQPQHF.

V is TRBV30 and J is TRBJ1-6, with D possibly TRBD1 on 5 matching bases. The CDR3 consists of 13 residues. Per the germline V gene, CDR1 is GTSNPN and CDR2 is SVGIG (reference sequence). V was trimmed by 0 bases and J by 8 bases, leaving 8 bases between them. CDR3 bases: TGTGCCTGGAGTGTACAAGGGGATTCACCCCTCCACTTT. This sequence encodes CAWSVQGDSPLHF.

The chain recombines TRBV2 with TRBJ1-4, with D perhaps matching TRBD1 (5 bases). Germline V gene sequence: CDR1 SNHLY, CDR2 FYNNEI. The length of the CDR3 is 14 residues. V shed 6 bases and J shed 8 bases, with 16 bases lying between them. CDR3: CASRETEIKEKLFF. CDR3 nucleotides: TGTGCCAGCAGGGAGACAGAAATAAAAGAAAAACTGTTTTTT.

This chain uses TRBV2 with TRBJ1-6; TRBD1 matches at 10 bases. The CDR3 spans 13 residues. The V segment lost 9 bases and the J segment 10 bases; nucleotides outside the gene matches: 6. The germline gives CDR1 SNHLY, CDR2 FYNNEI. The CDR3 protein is CARGQGGRSPLHF. CDR3 DNA sequence: TGTGCCAGAGGACAGGGGGGAAGGTCACCCCTCCACTTT.

This clone was counted only a few times. The rearrangement links TRBV11-3 to TRBJ2-5; D gene ambiguous. V was clipped by 5 bases and J by 4 bases, with 5 bases between them. The germline CDR1 and CDR2 sequences are SGHNT and YENEEA. The CDR3 sequence is 11 residues long. Written as DNA, the CDR3 is TGTGCCAGCAGCCAAGCAGAGACCCAGTACTTC. It translates to CASSQAETQYF.

This sequence joins TRBV2 and TRBJ1-2; 10 bases fit TRBD1. Germline V gene sequence: CDR1 SNHLY, CDR2 FYNNEI. J lost 0 bases, V lost 7 bases, and 8 bases had no gene match. The CDR3 covers 16 residues. The CDR3, as DNA: TGTGCCAGCATCCTAACCGGGACAGGGGCTAACTATGGCTACACCTTC. This gives the protein CASILTGTGANYGYTF. Looking up the rest from reference TRBV2 and TRBJ1-2 gives the full variable domain: EPEVTQTPSHQVTQMGQEVILRCVPISNHLYFYWYRQILGQKVEFLVSFYNNEISEKSEIFDDQFSVERPDGSNFTLKIRSTKLEDSAMYFCASILTGTGANYGYTFGSGTRLTVV.

The rearrangement uses TRBV6-5 and TRBJ1-6, with D unclear. The V gene's germline CDR1 is MNHEY and CDR2 SVGAGI. Trimming cost V 2 bases and J 5 bases, with 10 bases left between them. This CDR3 has 15 residues. The CDR3 DNA follows: TGTGCCAGCAGTTACGACCGGAGGGATAATTCACCCCTCCACTTT. Its protein is CASSYDRRDNSPLHF.

The V call is TRBV4-3, the J call TRBJ1-1; D uncertain. The V end lost 1 base, the J end lost 1 base, and 16 bases lay between the germline ends. Germline loops: CDR1 LGHNA, CDR2 YSLEER. The CDR3 consists of 17 residues. For the CDR3, the DNA is TGCGCCAGCAGCCAAGTCTTAAATTGGGTTGGGAACACTGAAGCTTTCTTT. Protein: CASSQVLNWVGNTEAFF.

The chain uses TRBV7-3 and TRBJ2-3, with TRBD2 as a possible D gene (6 bases). With 0 bases removed from V and 4 bases from J, the gap between germline ends came to 23 bases. Per the germline V gene, CDR1 is SGHTA and CDR2 is FQGTGA. The CDR3 has 19 residues. CDR3 amino acids: CASSLTGALGRRIADTQYF. Written as DNA, the CDR3 is TGTGCCAGCAGCTTAACAGGCGCGCTCGGGAGAAGAATAGCAGATACGCAGTATTTT.

For the CDR3, the DNA is TGTGCCAGTAGTAGGGCGGAGGGTGTGGTGGATGGCTACACCTTC. It is translated as CASSRAEGVVDGYTF. This sequence joins TRBV19 and TRBJ1-2, with D hard to call. The CDR3 contains 15 residues. Germline V gene lookup returns CDR1 LNHDA and CDR2 SQIVND (reference sequence). Trimming removed 4 bases from V and 6 bases from J, with 18 bases in between.

The V and J genes are TRBV7-9 and TRBJ2-7; 8 nucleotides match TRBD1. Trimming removed 1 base from V and 4 bases from J; junction bases left unmatched: 6. In germline, CDR1 is SEHNR, CDR2 FQNEAQ (reference sequence). This CDR3 has 15 residues. The CDR3 loop reads CASSLEAGGVYEQYF. For the CDR3, the DNA is TGTGCCAGCAGCTTAGAGGCAGGGGGCGTTTACGAGCAGTACTTC. The full variable domain, rest sourced from reference TRBV7-9 and TRBJ2-7, is DTGVSQNPRHKITKRGQNVTFRCDPISEHNRLYWYRQTLGQGPEFLTYFQNEAQLEKSRLLSDRFSAERPKGSFSTLEIQRTEQGDSAMYLCASSLEAGGVYEQYFGPGTRLTVT.

This chain links TRBV7-4 with TRBJ2-7, with D unresolved. Germline V CDR1 and CDR2: SGHVT, SQSDAQ. V lost 6 bases and J lost 2, with 11 bases in between. The CDR3 is 13 residues long. CDR3 DNA: TGTGCCAGCAGTCCAACGCGGCCCTACGAGCAGTACTTC. Residues: CASSPTRPYEQYF.

This CDR3 is CASSLGQGAYEQYF. For the CDR3, the DNA is TGTGCCAGCAGCTTAGGACAGGGGGCATACGAGCAGTACTTC. The chain links TRBV11-1 to TRBJ2-7; 10 positions match TRBD1. V trimming: 1 base; J trimming: 4 bases; junction bases outside the gene matches: 1. Germline CDR1 SGHAT, CDR2 FQDESV (reference sequence). This CDR3 comprises 14 residues.

The chain joins TRBV27 to TRBJ1-4; tentative D call: TRBD1 (5 bases). The CDR3 contains 15 residues. Trimming shortened V by 4 bases and J by 5 bases, and 14 bases separated the two germline ends. Germline CDR1 and CDR2: MNHEY and SMNVEV (reference sequence). DNA of the CDR3: TGTGCCAGCAGTTCGACCGGGACGGCCAATGAAAAACTGTTTTTT. Amino acid sequence: CASSSTGTANEKLFF.

The rearrangement joins TRBV27 to TRBJ2-6, with 10 bases fitting TRBD1. The length of the CDR3 is 19 residues. Trimming took 9 bases from V and 3 from J; bases not matched to a gene: 17. Germline-derived CDR1 and CDR2 are MNHEY and SMNVEV (reference sequence). Written as DNA, the CDR3 is TGTGCCAGTGGAGAAGCCCCGGGACAGGGGTTAGGTGGGGCCAACGTCCTGACTTTC. It yields the protein CASGEAPGQGLGGANVLTF.

The rearrangement links TRBV21-1 to TRBJ2-7; TRBD1, the table's D call, lacks a check against the DNA. TRBV21-1 is a recognized pseudogene. This CDR3 has 10 residues. CDR3 region: CASSKADRGF. The CDR3 coding sequence is TGTGCCAGCAGCAAAGCGGACAGGGGGTTC.

The V call is TRBV4-2, the J call TRBJ2-1; 10 nucleotides match TRBD2. The germline V gene has CDR1 LGHNA and CDR2 YNFKEQ. The CDR3 extends over 16 amino acids. V lost 1 base and J lost 7; bases outside the gene matches: 7. CDR3 amino acids: CASSQARAGGRNEQFF. CDR3 sequence (DNA): TGTGCCAGCAGCCAAGCGCGAGCGGGGGGGCGTAATGAGCAGTTCTTC.